Given below is one T cell receptor (beta chain) in context. Trimming removed 3 bases at V and 5 bases at J, with 11 bases between. Germline assignment: CDR1 SGHTA and CDR2 FQGTGA. The CDR3 loop spans 13 amino acids. This sample stems from a study of blood T cell repertoires in COVID-19. Across the study: Some COVID-19 samples were acute and others convalescent; all came from the United States, Italy and Spain. In each case, the material was cDNA or gDNA derived from T cells, B-cell-depleted T cells, or PBMCs.

Authors' processing steps: Estimation of nucleated cell counts was performed using reference gene primer amplification. Generated by immunoSEQ multiplex PCR, the TCRdb table keeps only in-frame clones and is missing some. The V and J calls and the clone size are those of that table, but D and trimming were determined from the DNA. In the table there are about 120,000 clones, just over 90% of which are singletons. The source of this sequence is a human donor with active COVID-19. The donor label of this sample is uncertain. Sequencing was performed on peripheral blood. The chain couples TRBV7-3 to TRBJ2-7, with TRBD1 as a possible D gene (5 bases). CDR3 DNA: TGTGCCAGCAGCTTGGGGCCAGGGAACGAGCAGTACTTC. Translating gives CASSLGPGNEQYF.